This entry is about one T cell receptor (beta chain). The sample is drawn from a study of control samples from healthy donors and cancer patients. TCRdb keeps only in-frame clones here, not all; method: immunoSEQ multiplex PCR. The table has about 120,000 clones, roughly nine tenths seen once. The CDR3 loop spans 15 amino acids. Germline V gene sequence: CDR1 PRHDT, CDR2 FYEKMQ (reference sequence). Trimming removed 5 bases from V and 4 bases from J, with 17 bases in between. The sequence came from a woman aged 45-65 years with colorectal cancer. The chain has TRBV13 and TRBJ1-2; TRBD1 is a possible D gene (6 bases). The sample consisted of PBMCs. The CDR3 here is CASSPIFGQLYGYTF. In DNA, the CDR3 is TGTGCCAGCAGCCCTATATTTGGACAGCTCTATGGCTACACCTTC.